A selection of T cell receptor beta chains follows, all from one sample in a study of OX40 agonist ivuxolimab in advanced cancers. Method: immunoSEQ multiplex PCR; TCRdb's copy keeps in-frame clones and lacks some. The sample has tens of thousands of clones, around three quarters seen once; the top ten hold roughly 15%. The specimen was CD4+ or CD8+ T cells sorted from blood, collected in a trial of the OX40 agonist ivuxolimab. The receptors come from an adult with an advanced solid tumor such as melanoma, head and neck, liver or kidney cancer. Each CDR3 is given with its conserved first and last residue. A D gene is named only where the DNA matches it firmly. The size entry is marked missing in some rows and otherwise reads once, few, many or a size class.

j_gene,abundance,len,d_gene,v_gene,CDR3nt,CDR3aa
TRBJ2-7,NA,13,TRBD1,TRBV27,TGTGCCAGCAGTTTAGACAGGGGCTACGAGCAGTACTTC,CASSLDRGYEQYF
TRBJ2-1,few,15,TRBD1,TRBV7-7,TGTGCCAGCAGCTTAGCGCAGGGGGCATACGATGAGCAGTTCTTC,CASSLAQGAYDEQFF
TRBJ1-2,NA,13,TRBD1,TRBV6-6,TGTGCCAGCAGTCCAGGGGGGGACTATGGCTACACCTTC,CASSPGGDYGYTF
TRBJ1-1,NA,14,NA,TRBV5-4,TGTGCCAGCAGCTTGGAACTACTGAACACTGAAGCTTTCTTT,CASSLELLNTEAFF
TRBJ2-7,NA,15,TRBD1,TRBV4-1,TGCGCCAGCAGCCAGGACAGGGCCAGGATCTACGAGCAGTACTTC,CASSQDRARIYEQYF
TRBJ2-7,NA,13,TRBD2,TRBV15,TGTGCCACCTCAGCTAGCGGGGCCTACGAGCAGTACTTC,CATSASGAYEQYF
TRBJ2-3,NA,15,NA,TRBV6-1,TGTGCCAGCAGTGAAGCGGCAGGGGGCACAGATACGCAGTATTTT,CASSEAAGGTDTQYF
TRBJ2-1,NA,15,TRBD1,TRBV11-2,TGTGCCAGCAGCTCGCGGGACAGGGGGTACAATGAGCAGTTCTTC,CASSSRDRGYNEQFF
TRBJ2-7,few,14,TRBD1,TRBV30,TGTGCCTGGAAAACCGGGACAGGGGACCACGAGCAGTACTTC,CAWKTGTGDHEQYF
TRBJ2-1,NA,17,NA,TRBV18,TGTGCCAGCTCACCCCAGGGCGGGGAGGTTAAGGAGAATGAGCAGTTCTTC,CASSPQGGEVKENEQFF
TRBJ2-7,NA,18,TRBD2,TRBV15,TGTGCCACCAGCAGGGCTGCAGGAGCGGGGGCTCCTACCTACGAGCAGTACTTC,CATSRAAGAGAPTYEQYF
TRBJ2-1,NA,13,NA,TRBV27,TGTGCCAGCAGTAGGGACTTTTACAATGAGCAGTTCTTC,CASSRDFYNEQFF
TRBJ2-2,NA,16,TRBD2,TRBV5-1,TGCGCCAGCAGGTCACCGGGACTAGCGGTTCGCGGGGAGCTGTTTTTT,CASRSPGLAVRGELFF
TRBJ1-1,NA,14,NA,TRBV5-1,TGCGCCAGCAGCTTAACGGGCACGAACACTGAAGCTTTCTTT,CASSLTGTNTEAFF
TRBJ1-1,NA,16,TRBD1,TRBV5-1,TGCGCCAGCAGCTTGTTATTGACAGGGGAGAACACTGAAGCTTTCTTT,CASSLLLTGENTEAFF
TRBJ1-6,few,14,NA,TRBV6-6,TGTGCCAGCAGTTACGGGCAGGATAATTCACCCCTCCACTTT,CASSYGQDNSPLHF
TRBJ2-5,few,13,NA,TRBV7-9,TGTGCCAGCAGCTTACGAGGGGACGAGACCCAGTACTTC,CASSLRGDETQYF
TRBJ1-2,NA,13,NA,TRBV7-9,TGTGCCAGCAGCTTAGCAGGGTTAGATGGCTACACCTTC,CASSLAGLDGYTF
TRBJ1-4,NA,17,NA,TRBV5-8,TGTGCCAGCAGCTTGTGGCGTACGGGGAAAGCTAATGAAAAACTGTTTTTT,CASSLWRTGKANEKLFF
TRBJ2-7,NA,13,TRBD1,TRBV5-8,TGTGCCAGCAGCCTGATGACAGGGTTCGAGCAGTACTTC,CASSLMTGFEQYF
TRBJ2-7,NA,13,NA,TRBV21-1,TGTGCCAGCAGCAAAGTTGACAGGGGCGAGCAGTACTTC,CASSKVDRGEQYF
TRBJ2-7,few,12,NA,TRBV5-1,TGCGCCAGCAGCTTGGTGGGGGTCGAGCAGTACTTC,CASSLVGVEQYF
TRBJ1-2,NA,16,NA,TRBV19,TGTGCCAGTAGTTTAGGCTCAGGTGACCTTAACTATGGCTACACCTTC,CASSLGSGDLNYGYTF
TRBJ1-2,NA,13,TRBD1,TRBV27,TGTGCCAGCAGTTCCCACAGGGGGAATGGCTACACCTTC,CASSSHRGNGYTF
TRBJ2-1,NA,14,NA,TRBV27,TGTGCCAGCAGTTTAGGGCAGGGCTACAATGAGCAGTTCTTC,CASSLGQGYNEQFF
TRBJ2-5,NA,17,NA,TRBV5-1,TGCGCCAGCAGCTTGGGACTCATGGACAACAAAAAAGAGACCCAGTACTTC,CASSLGLMDNKKETQYF
TRBJ1-3,NA,12,TRBD1,TRBV6-6,TGTGCCAGCAGTCCAGGGGGGAACACCATATATTTT,CASSPGGNTIYF
TRBJ1-1,NA,14,NA,TRBV5-1,TGCGCCAGCAGCTTGGCCCAGGTGAACACTGAAGCTTTCTTT,CASSLAQVNTEAFF
TRBJ2-7,few,15,TRBD1,TRBV7-2,TGTGCCAGCAGCCGCGACAGGGTTGGTTTGGGCGAGCAGTACTTC,CASSRDRVGLGEQYF
TRBJ1-2,NA,13,TRBD1,TRBV28,TGTGCCAGCAGTCGGACAGGGGGCTATGGCTACACCTTC,CASSRTGGYGYTF
TRBJ1-2,NA,12,NA,TRBV21-1,TGTGCCAGCAGCAAAGGCGGGGATGGCTACACCTTC,CASSKGGDGYTF
TRBJ2-7,NA,16,NA,TRBV5-1,TGCGCCAGCAGCTTAATTAGCTTAGGAGGCTCCTACGAGCAGTACTTC,CASSLISLGGSYEQYF
TRBJ1-1,NA,16,NA,TRBV18,TGTGCCAGCTCACCGACGACAGGTGGGTTGGGGACTGAAGCTTTCTTT,CASSPTTGGLGTEAFF
TRBJ1-4,few,14,TRBD1,TRBV19,TGTGCCAGTAGTAACGACAGGGTTAATGAAAAACTGTTTTTT,CASSNDRVNEKLFF
TRBJ2-2,NA,13,TRBD1,TRBV13,TGTGCCAGCAGCCCGAGGGGGCCCGGGGAGCTGTTTTTT,CASSPRGPGELFF
TRBJ2-5,once,16,NA,TRBV11-3,TGTGCCAGCAGCTTAGGGCAGGGGGGTGATCAAGAGACCCAGTACTTC,CASSLGQGGDQETQYF
TRBJ2-2,NA,14,NA,TRBV19,TGTGCCAGTAGTGCCCTCCCGAACACCGGGGAGCTGTTTTTT,CASSALPNTGELFF
TRBJ1-1,few,13,NA,TRBV19,TGTGCCAGTAGTATCGAGAGGGTCACTGAAGCTTTCTTT,CASSIERVTEAFF
TRBJ1-3,NA,14,NA,TRBV6-1,TGTGCCAGCAATGAGCGGGTTTCTGGAAACACCATATATTTT,CASNERVSGNTIYF
TRBJ2-1,NA,12,NA,TRBV10-1,TGCGCCACCACGGGACTCCTGAATGAGCAGTTCTTC,CATTGLLNEQFF
TRBJ1-1,NA,15,NA,TRBV10-3,TGTGCCATCAGTGAGTCGTGGGGGCTTACTCTTGAAGCTTTCTTT,CAISESWGLTLEAFF
TRBJ2-7,NA,14,TRBD1,TRBV5-6,TGTGCCAGCAGCTCGACAGGGTTCAGCTACGAGCAGTACTTC,CASSSTGFSYEQYF
TRBJ2-3,NA,14,TRBD1,TRBV25-1,TGTGCCAGCAGTCCGGACAGGGTACCAGATACGCAGTATTTT,CASSPDRVPDTQYF
TRBJ2-2,NA,15,TRBD1,TRBV6-1,TGTGCCAGCACAATTGGACAGGGGATGGCCGGGGAGCTGTTTTTT,CASTIGQGMAGELFF
TRBJ2-3,NA,15,TRBD2,TRBV25-1,TGTGCCAGCAGTGAGGCTAGCGGGGTGACAGATACGCAGTATTTT,CASSEASGVTDTQYF
TRBJ1-1,NA,16,TRBD1,TRBV5-6,TGTGCCAGCAGCTCGGACAGGGGTTCTCCGAACACTGAAGCTTTCTTT,CASSSDRGSPNTEAFF
TRBJ1-1,NA,15,NA,TRBV9,TGTGCCAGCAGCGTAGTGGGCTGGGCGGACACTGAAGCTTTCTTT,CASSVVGWADTEAFF
TRBJ2-7,once,14,NA,TRBV6-5,TGTGCCAGCAGTTACTCCGGGCTACCCTACGAGCAGTACTTC,CASSYSGLPYEQYF
TRBJ1-1,NA,14,NA,TRBV18,TGTGCCAGCTCACCACCGGATCAGGGTCTTGTAGCTTTCTTT,CASSPPDQGLVAFF
TRBJ1-6,NA,16,TRBD1,TRBV5-4,TGTGCCAGCAGCTTGGGGGGACAGGCCGGTAATTCACCCCTCCACTTT,CASSLGGQAGNSPLHF
TRBJ2-7,few,15,NA,TRBV6-1,TGTGCCAGCAGGGATTCTAGAGCCTCGAGCTACGAGCAGTACTTC,CASRDSRASSYEQYF
TRBJ1-5,NA,14,NA,TRBV27,TGTGCCAGCAGTTTACGGGACAGCAATCAGCCCCAGCATTTT,CASSLRDSNQPQHF
TRBJ2-1,NA,14,NA,TRBV15,TGTGCCACCAGCAGAGCCTTGTTCGCGATTGAGCAGTTCTTC,CATSRALFAIEQFF